Following are 3 T cell receptor beta chains from one sample sequenced in a study of T cells in localized non-small cell lung cancer. Profiling relied on immunoSEQ multiplex PCR, and the TCRdb table lists in-frame clones only, not all of them. The data show 45,000 to 55,000 clones, roughly 80% seen once. Specimen: peripheral blood, collected before any cancer treatment. These receptors were collected from a man aged 40 to 70 with stage I squamous cell lung carcinoma.

The chain employs TRBV5-1 and TRBJ2-5; possible D gene TRBD2, 6 bases. V shed 0 bases and J shed 1 base, with 7 bases lying between them. The CDR3 runs to 14 residues. Germline loops: CDR1 SGHRS, CDR2 YFSETQ. In DNA form, the CDR3 reads TGCGCCAGCAGCTTGGGTAGCGGCCAAGAGACCCAGTACTTC. This codes for CASSLGSGQETQYF.

CDR3 sequence (DNA): TGTGCCAGCACCCGCTACTATGGCTACACCTTC. Its translation: CASTRYYGYTF. The chain joins TRBV5-6 to TRBJ1-2; no firm D call. Trimming shortened V by 6 bases and J by 3 bases, and 6 bases separated the two germline ends. In germline, CDR1 is SGHDT, CDR2 YYEEEE. The CDR3 spans 11 residues.

This clone turned up a few times. The V call is TRBV27, the J call TRBJ1-6, with TRBD1 matching 11 bases. Per germline, CDR1 MNHEY and CDR2 SMNVEV (reference sequence). The J segment lost 9 bases and the V segment lost 8 bases, leaving 3 bases of the junction unmatched. This CDR3 spans 13 amino acids. CDR3 region: CASHGQGASPLHF. As DNA, the CDR3 is TGTGCCAGCCATGGACAGGGGGCTTCACCCCTCCACTTT.